The 24 T cell receptor beta chains below were found in one sample sequenced in a study of shared clonotypes between healthy human individuals. Using immunoSEQ multiplex PCR, the repertoire was profiled, and TCRdb retains in-frame clones only, with some absent. The table lists under 1,100,000 clones, about 75% of them singletons. The sequenced sample was memory CD4+ T cells sorted from blood. Described subset: CD45RA-negative fraction. The receptors were gathered from a man younger than 30 in good health.

The chain links TRBV30 to TRBJ2-7, with no clear D. The CDR3 runs to 13 residues. CDR1 GTSNPN and CDR2 SVGIG come from the germline V gene (reference sequence). Trimming took off 0 bases at V and 5 bases at J, with 11 bases between the two ends. For the CDR3, the DNA is TGTGCCTGGAGTGTCGGTACTACGAACGAGCAGTACTTC. Protein sequence: CAWSVGTTNEQYF.

This chain joins TRBV5-4 and TRBJ2-5; no reliable D call. Trimming shortened V by 0 bases and J by 5 bases, and 8 bases separated the two germline ends. The V gene's germline CDR1 is SGHNT and CDR2 YYREEE (reference sequence). The CDR3 spans 13 residues. The CDR3 is CASSLALLETQYF. For the CDR3, the DNA is TGTGCCAGCAGCTTGGCCCTGTTGGAGACCCAGTACTTC. The whole variable domain, filled in from reference TRBV5-4 and TRBJ2-5, reads ETGVTQSPTHLIKTRGQQVTLRCSSQSGHNTVSWYQQALGQGPQFIFQYYREEENGRGNFPPRFSGLQFPNYSSELNVNALELDDSALYLCASSLALLETQYFGPGTRLLVL.

The rearrangement joins TRBV29-1 to TRBJ2-5; no definite D call. V was clipped by 7 bases and J by 5 bases, with 2 bases between them. The CDR3 is made up of 8 amino acids. Germline CDR1 SQVTM, CDR2 ANQGSEA. In DNA form, the CDR3 reads TGCAGCGCTGAGACCCAGTACTTC. Translating it yields CSAETQYF. Full variable domain (outside the CDR3, taken from reference TRBV29-1 and TRBJ2-5): SAVISQKPSRDICQRGTSLTIQCQVDSQVTMMFWYRQQPGQSLTLIATANQGSEATYESGFVIDKFPISRPNLTFSTLTVSNMSPEDSSIYLCSAETQYFGPGTRLLVL.

The rearrangement joins TRBV27 to TRBJ2-3; the D is unclear. This CDR3 spans 13 amino acids. V dropped 8 bases and J dropped 4 bases, with 13 bases sitting between them. Germline V gene data show CDR1 as MNHEY and CDR2 as SMNVEV (reference sequence). In nucleotides, the CDR3 is TGTGCCAGCCGCCGGGCGGCCGCAGATACGCAGTATTTT. This codes for CASRRAAADTQYF.

There are many counts of this clone. The gene calls are TRBV7-8 and TRBJ2-7, with 9 bases that match TRBD2. The J segment lost 6 bases and the V segment lost 1 base, leaving 7 bases of the junction unmatched. The germline gives CDR1 SGHVS, CDR2 FQNEAQ. This CDR3 has 15 residues. The DNA of the CDR3 is TGTGCCAGCAGCTTAGAGGCTAGCGGGACTATCGAGCAGTACTTC. Its translation is CASSLEASGTIEQYF.

This clone appeared once. The CDR3 DNA reads as TGCAGCGTGGTACAGGGGTCTCAGCCCCAGCATTTT. Amino acids: CSVVQGSQPQHF. The gene calls are TRBV29-1 and TRBJ1-5; 7 bases align to TRBD1. With V trimmed by 6 bases and J by 6 bases, 5 bases remained unmatched. CDR3 length: 12 residues. Germline values: CDR1 SQVTM, CDR2 ANQGSEA. Variable domain in full (rest from reference TRBV29-1 and TRBJ1-5): SAVISQKPSRDICQRGTSLTIQCQVDSQVTMMFWYRQQPGQSLTLIATANQGSEATYESGFVIDKFPISRPNLTFSTLTVSNMSPEDSSIYLCSVVQGSQPQHFGDGTRLSIL.

The chain carries TRBV20-1 and TRBJ2-3; maybe TRBD2 (5 bases). The CDR3 has 11 residues. Per the germline V gene, CDR1 is DFQATT and CDR2 is SNEGSKA (reference sequence). Trimming stripped 7 bases from V and 2 bases from J, with 7 bases between. The CDR3 here is CSVDYTDTQYF. The CDR3 DNA reads TGCAGTGTCGACTACACAGATACGCAGTATTTT.

The CDR3 DNA sequence: TGTGCCAGTAGTGGCAGTCTGAACACTGAAGCTTTCTTT. Amino acids: CASSGSLNTEAFF. V is TRBV19 and J is TRBJ1-1; D unresolved. Germline-derived CDR1 and CDR2 are LNHDA and SQIVND (reference sequence). The CDR3 has 13 amino acids. V was pared by 5 bases and J by 0 bases, with 7 bases between. Drawing the rest from reference TRBV19 and TRBJ1-1, the complete variable domain is DGGITQSPKYLFRKEGQNVTLSCEQNLNHDAMYWYRQDPGQGLRLIYYSQIVNDFQKGDIAEGYSVSREKKESFPLTVTSAQKNPTAFYLCASSGSLNTEAFFGQGTRLTVV.

The genes are TRBV5-1 and TRBJ1-5; the D is unclear. Per germline, CDR1 SGHRS and CDR2 YFSETQ. This CDR3 is 16 amino acids long. Trimming removed 0 bases at V and 1 base at J, with 11 bases between. This chain's CDR3 is CASSLEGIGSNQPQHF. CDR3 coding DNA: TGCGCCAGCAGCTTGGAGGGAATTGGGAGCAATCAGCCCCAGCATTTT.

The chain joins TRBV30 to TRBJ1-3; D is undetermined. V was pared by 0 bases and J by 2 bases, with 11 bases between. The germline CDR1 and CDR2 sequences are GTSNPN and SVGIG (reference sequence). This CDR3 region has 15 residues. The CDR3 sequence: CAWSVPHQTGNTIYF. DNA of the CDR3: TGTGCCTGGAGTGTACCCCATCAAACTGGAAACACCATATATTTT.

The chain uses TRBV7-3 and TRBJ1-6, with D unclear. Trimming took off 1 base at V and 12 bases at J, with 7 bases between the two ends. The CDR3 spans 12 residues. Germline CDR1 is SGHTA and CDR2 is FQGTGA. CDR3 loop: CASSLISGPLHF. The CDR3 region has the DNA TGTGCCAGCAGCTTAATATCGGGACCCCTCCACTTT.

The chain carries TRBV11-1 and TRBJ2-3; D not resolved. The CDR3 has 14 amino acids. The germline V gene encodes CDR1 SGHAT and CDR2 FQDESV (reference sequence). Between the trimmed V and J ends, which lost 1 base and 1 base, there was a span of 6 bases. This chain's CDR3 is CASSLVEGTDTQYF. The CDR3 DNA follows: TGTGCCAGCAGCTTAGTTGAGGGCACAGATACGCAGTATTTT.

On this clone itself: Other nucleotide sequences in the sample specify the same CDR3. The chain links TRBV7-6 to TRBJ2-1; TRBD2 matches 7 bases. Germline V gene sequence: CDR1 SGHVS, CDR2 FNYEAQ. The CDR3 is made up of 14 amino acids. Unmatched junction bases numbered 7, after V lost 4 bases and J lost 7 bases. Here the CDR3 DNA reads TGTGCCAGCAGCTCTGGACTAGTTCGGAATGAGCAGTTCTTC. It yields the protein CASSSGLVRNEQFF.

J is TRBJ2-1 and V is TRBV13; 14 bases fit TRBD2. CDR1 and CDR2 (germline): PRHDT, FYEKMQ (reference sequence). V lost 4 bases and J lost 2; bases outside the gene matches: 7. The CDR3 has 18 amino acids. CDR3 DNA: TGTGCCAGCAGCTCCCTGACTAGCGGGAGGGGGGCCTACAATGAGCAGTTCTTC. This codes for CASSSLTSGRGAYNEQFF.

This clone has a single count. This chain joins TRBV7-2 and TRBJ2-5, with 8 bases aligning to TRBD1. The CDR3 spans 17 residues. Germline trimming cut 5 bases from V and 1 base from J; bases unmatched to any gene: 12. CDR1 and CDR2 (germline): SGHTA, FQGNSA. CDR3 sequence: CASSEGGGGTGQETQYF. The CDR3 region has the DNA TGTGCCAGCAGCGAGGGGGGCGGAGGGACAGGCCAAGAGACCCAGTACTTC.

The chain couples TRBV18 to TRBJ2-7, with 11 nucleotides matching TRBD2. From germline, CDR1 is KGHSH and CDR2 LQKENI. V dropped 3 bases and J dropped 5; count of bases not matched to a gene: 9. CDR3 length: 16 amino acids. CDR3 DNA sequence: TGTGCCAGCTCACCCACCAGGGATAGCGGGAGGGACGAGCAGTACTTC. Residues: CASSPTRDSGRDEQYF.

The V and J genes are TRBV5-1 and TRBJ1-5, with TRBD1 as a possible D gene (5 bases). Trimming took 2 bases from V and 0 from J, leaving 9 bases between them. In germline, CDR1 is SGHRS, CDR2 YFSETQ. The CDR3 is 15 amino acids. The CDR3 loop reads CASSFGGDSNQPQHF. CDR3 nucleotides: TGCGCCAGCAGCTTTGGAGGGGATAGCAATCAGCCCCAGCATTTT.

The gene calls are TRBV5-4 and TRBJ1-5; D is undetermined. CDR1 is SGHNT, CDR2 YYREEE, per germline (reference sequence). The CDR3 contains 15 residues. V was shortened by 0 bases and J by 5 bases, with 12 bases between the two germline ends. CDR3: CASSLDIRWDQPQHF. CDR3 DNA: TGTGCCAGCAGCTTGGATATACGGTGGGATCAGCCCCAGCATTTT.

The chain has TRBV4-3 and TRBJ2-3; D might be TRBD2 (6 bases). Per germline, CDR1 LGHNA and CDR2 YSLEER. This CDR3 has 16 residues. The V end lost 0 bases, the J end lost 0 bases, and 10 bases lay between the germline ends. The CDR3 sequence: CASSQDPGTSTDTQYF. In DNA form, the CDR3 reads TGCGCCAGCAGCCAAGATCCCGGGACTAGCACAGATACGCAGTATTTT.

This clone was counted only a few times. This chain joins TRBV6-1 and TRBJ2-4; 8 bases agree with TRBD1. The CDR3 contains 11 residues. V dropped 11 bases and J dropped 5; count of bases not matched to a gene: 2. Germline V lookup: CDR1 MNHNS, CDR2 SASEGT. CDR3 in amino acids: CASQGENIQYF. DNA for the CDR3: TGTGCCTCACAGGGGGAAAACATTCAGTACTTC.

This clone has just a few counts. V is TRBV5-4 and J is TRBJ1-6, with 7 bases identical to TRBD1. This CDR3 has 14 residues. Looked up from germline, CDR1 is SGHNT and CDR2 is YYREEE (reference sequence). The trim removed 2 bases at V and 8 bases at J, leaving 4 bases unmatched. The CDR3 nucleotides read TGTGCCAGCAGCTTACAGGGGACTGATTCACCCCTCCACTTT. As protein: CASSLQGTDSPLHF.

The V call is TRBV7-9, the J call TRBJ2-3; D remains unclear. V was cut by 1 base and J by 0 bases, with 11 bases left in between. CDR3 length: 16 amino acids. CDR1 and CDR2 (germline): SEHNR, FQNEAQ (reference sequence). The CDR3 region has the DNA TGTGCCAGCAGCTTAGGTCAAGGCAAAAGCACAGATACGCAGTATTTT. Protein: CASSLGQGKSTDTQYF. The whole variable domain, filled in from reference TRBV7-9 and TRBJ2-3, reads DTGVSQNPRHKITKRGQNVTFRCDPISEHNRLYWYRQTLGQGPEFLTYFQNEAQLEKSRLLSDRFSAERPKGSFSTLEIQRTEQGDSAMYLCASSLGQGKSTDTQYFGPGTRLTVL.

This chain connects TRBV28 to TRBJ2-7; TRBD2 matches at 8 bases. This CDR3 contains 18 residues. The trim removed 2 bases at V and 6 bases at J, leaving 18 bases unmatched. CDR1 is MDHEN, CDR2 SYDVKM, per germline. In DNA, the CDR3 is TGTGCCAGCAGTTTAGGCCTCTTCTTAGGGCCCCGGGAGGGCGAGCAGTACTTC. Translated, it gives CASSLGLFLGPREGEQYF.

This clone appeared a single time. The chain uses TRBV5-1 and TRBJ2-4; no clear D gene. CDR1 and CDR2 from the germline V gene are SGHRS and YFSETQ. The CDR3 consists of 12 residues. V lost 5 bases to trimming and J lost 8 bases, with 11 bases between them. Written as DNA, the CDR3 is TGCGCCAGCAGGGCTGAAAGGGACATTCAGTACTTC. Translation gives CASRAERDIQYF.